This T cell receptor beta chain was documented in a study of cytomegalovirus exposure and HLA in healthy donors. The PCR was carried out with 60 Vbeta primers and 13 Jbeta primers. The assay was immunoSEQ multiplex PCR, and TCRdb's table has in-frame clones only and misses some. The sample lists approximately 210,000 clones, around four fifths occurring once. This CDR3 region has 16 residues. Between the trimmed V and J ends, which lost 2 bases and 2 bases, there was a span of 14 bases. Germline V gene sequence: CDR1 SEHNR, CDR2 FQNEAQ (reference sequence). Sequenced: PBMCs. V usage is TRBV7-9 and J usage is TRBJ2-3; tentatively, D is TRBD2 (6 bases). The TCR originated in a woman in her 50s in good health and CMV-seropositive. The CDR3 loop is CASSLRWDSTTDTQYF. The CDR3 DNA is TGTGCCAGCAGCTTACGGTGGGACTCTACCACAGATACGCAGTATTTT.